The present T cell receptor beta chain was sequenced within a study of memory CD4+ T cells and cytomegalovirus serostatus. General study results and limits: CD4+ memory repertoires contained about two fifths of the roughly 150 reported CMV TCRbeta sequences. The CMV-associated TCR signature appears largely within the CD4+ memory repertoire.

Single viable CD3+CD4+CD8-CD45RO+ cells were sorted as the memory CD4+ T cells. On this clone: Antigen specificity is unknown.

TCRdb keeps only in-frame clones here, not all; method: immunoSEQ multiplex PCR. This sample has almost 55,000 clones, with around 81% found just once. Per germline, CDR1 WNHNN and CDR2 SYGVQD (reference sequence). This CDR3 region has 14 residues. The V segment lost 6 bases and the J segment 4 bases; nucleotides outside the gene matches: 6. The TCR originated in an adult in good health and CMV-seronegative. The sample taken for sequencing was memory CD4+ T cells from blood. This chain uses TRBV10-1 with TRBJ1-1; 9 nucleotides align to TRBD1. CDR3 coding DNA: TGCGCCAGCAGCAAGGACAGGGGCCGCACTGAAGCTTTCTTT. Its protein product is CASSKDRGRTEAFF.